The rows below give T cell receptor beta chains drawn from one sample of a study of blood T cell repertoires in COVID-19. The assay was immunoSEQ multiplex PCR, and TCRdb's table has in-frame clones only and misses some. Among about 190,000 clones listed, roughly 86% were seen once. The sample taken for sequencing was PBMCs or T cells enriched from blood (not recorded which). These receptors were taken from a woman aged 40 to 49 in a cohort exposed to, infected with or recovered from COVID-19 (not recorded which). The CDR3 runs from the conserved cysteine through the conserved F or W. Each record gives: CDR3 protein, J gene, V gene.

CASSYSPQGWDTIYF	TRBJ1-3	TRBV6-5
CASSYWGQKNIQYF	TRBJ2-4	TRBV28
CASSLSPRGTYNEQFF	TRBJ2-1	TRBV18
CASSVGQGAANEQFF	TRBJ2-1	TRBV9
CASSFRGQGSSYNSPLHF	TRBJ1-6	TRBV5-1
CASSSLYEQYF	TRBJ2-7	TRBV5-4
CASSVWGENTEAFF	TRBJ1-1	TRBV9
CASSNRVSSEQYF	TRBJ2-7	TRBV6-5
CSVASGRLYNEQFF	TRBJ2-1	TRBV29-1
CSVNDRGNTEAFF	TRBJ1-1	TRBV29-1
CASSETGFSYEQYF	TRBJ2-7	TRBV25-1
CASSLSEGTGISYGYTF	TRBJ1-2	TRBV27
CAISEAGLQGDEQFF	TRBJ2-1	TRBV10-3
CASSLDGRASSGELFF	TRBJ2-2	TRBV5-1
CASSAGGSYNSPLHF	TRBJ1-6	TRBV7-9
CASSWTVASGSYEQYF	TRBJ2-7	TRBV5-6
CASSLSARQGDTGELFF	TRBJ2-2	TRBV19
CASGLVRELNTEAFF	TRBJ1-1	TRBV12-5
CASSSGQLNTEAFF	TRBJ1-1	TRBV7-9
CASSVDSSGNTIYF	TRBJ1-3	TRBV9
CASSAGVRQPQHF	TRBJ1-5	TRBV2
CASSLEPGLVNTEAFF	TRBJ1-1	TRBV5-1
CSVEEVAGLAFF	TRBJ1-1	TRBV29-1
CASSPRDYLSTENIQYF	TRBJ2-4	TRBV6-2/TRBV6-3
CAWSGGLAPTDTQYF	TRBJ2-3	TRBV30
CASSSIAGDQETQYF	TRBJ2-5	TRBV7-2
CASSQPTSGRYYEQYF	TRBJ2-7	TRBV4-2
CATSEPDRGRDTGELFF	TRBJ2-2	TRBV24-1
CASIENTEAFF	TRBJ1-1	TRBV25-1
CASSPRVSGVYNEQFF	TRBJ2-1	TRBV19
CASSDRWVNTEAFF	TRBJ1-1	TRBV2
CASSLAGGRSNYGYTF	TRBJ1-2	TRBV7-9
CSVEEKGVETQYF	TRBJ2-5	TRBV29-1
CASSSRTGNTEAFF	TRBJ1-1	TRBV7-2
CASSIGGQLPTRSYEQYF	TRBJ2-7	TRBV19
CASSIKAGGNTLRSPLHF	TRBJ1-6	TRBV19
CASSLGTGGAYGYTF	TRBJ1-2	TRBV27
CASSTYRGDGYTF	TRBJ1-2	TRBV12-3/TRBV12-4
CASSLEQGHEQYF	TRBJ2-7	TRBV7-9
CASSQARLDTGELFF	TRBJ2-2	TRBV4-3
CAIKGARGDEQYF	TRBJ2-7	TRBV6-6
CASSDRGTEAFF	TRBJ1-1	TRBV3-1/TRBV3-2
CATSDSRSSGTDTQYF	TRBJ2-3	TRBV24-1
CASSPSSRTDTQYF	TRBJ2-3	TRBV14
CASSLGRGEAFF	TRBJ1-1	TRBV12-3/TRBV12-4
CASSFGTGRGISPQHF	TRBJ1-5	TRBV19
CASSPPRRGNTGELFF	TRBJ2-2	TRBV9
CSVAYSYSGGPNEQFF	TRBJ2-1	TRBV29-1
CASSPYRGSEQYF	TRBJ2-7	TRBV5-4
CASSWGGNEQFF	TRBJ2-1	TRBV11-3
CASSMSPSADTDTQYF	TRBJ2-3	TRBV19
CASSDDRNEQFF	TRBJ2-1	TRBV11-2
CASSQGVVETQYF	TRBJ2-5	TRBV27
CASSPYRQGLTDTQYF	TRBJ2-3	TRBV18
CASSEIPGQGNTEAFF	TRBJ1-1	TRBV6-1
CASSFERGTEAFF	TRBJ1-1	TRBV6-2/TRBV6-3
CASSSTGPNTEAFF	TRBJ1-1	TRBV5-1
CASLRMNTEAFF	TRBJ1-1	TRBV28